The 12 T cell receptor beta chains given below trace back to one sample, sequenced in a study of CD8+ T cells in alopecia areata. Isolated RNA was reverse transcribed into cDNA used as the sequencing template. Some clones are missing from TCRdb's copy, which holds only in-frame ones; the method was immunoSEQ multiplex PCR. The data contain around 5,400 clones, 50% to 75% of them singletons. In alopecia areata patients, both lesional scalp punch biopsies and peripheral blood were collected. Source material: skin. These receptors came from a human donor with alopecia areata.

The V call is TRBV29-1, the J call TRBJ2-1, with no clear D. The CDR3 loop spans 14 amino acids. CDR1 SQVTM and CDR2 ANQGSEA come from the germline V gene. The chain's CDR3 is CGATKTSSYNEQFF. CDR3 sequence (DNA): TGCGGCGCAACCAAGACCAGCAGCTACAATGAGCAGTTCTTC.

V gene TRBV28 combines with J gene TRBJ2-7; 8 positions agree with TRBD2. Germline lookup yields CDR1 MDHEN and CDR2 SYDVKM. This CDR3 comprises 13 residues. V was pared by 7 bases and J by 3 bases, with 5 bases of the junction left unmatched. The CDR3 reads CASKVAGYYEQYF. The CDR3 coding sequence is TGTGCCAGCAAGGTAGCGGGGTACTACGAGCAGTACTTC.

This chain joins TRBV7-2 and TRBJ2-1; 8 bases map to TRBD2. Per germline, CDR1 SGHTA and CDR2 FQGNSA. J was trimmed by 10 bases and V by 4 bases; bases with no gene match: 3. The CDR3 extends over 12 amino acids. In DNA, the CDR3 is TGTGCCAGCAGCTCGACTAGCGAAGAGCAGTTCTTC. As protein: CASSSTSEEQFF.

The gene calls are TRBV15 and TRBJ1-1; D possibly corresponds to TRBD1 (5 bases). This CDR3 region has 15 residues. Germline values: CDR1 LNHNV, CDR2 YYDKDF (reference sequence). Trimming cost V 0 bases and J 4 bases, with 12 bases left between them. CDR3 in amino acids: CATSRDLAGTTEAFF. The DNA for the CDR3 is TGTGCCACCAGCAGAGATCTTGCAGGGACCACTGAAGCTTTCTTT. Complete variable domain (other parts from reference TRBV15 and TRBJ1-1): DAMVIQNPRYQVTQFGKPVTLSCSQTLNHNVMYWYQQKSSQAPKLLFHYYDKDFNNEADTPDNFQSRRPNTSFCFLDIRSPGLGDTAMYLCATSRDLAGTTEAFFGQGTRLTVV.

CDR3 in DNA: TGTGCCAGTCAAGGGTCCGGCGAGCAGTACTTC. Translating gives CASQGSGEQYF. The chain combines TRBV19 with TRBJ2-7; D remains ambiguous. This CDR3 has 11 residues. V shed 8 bases and J shed 6 bases, with 11 bases lying between them. CDR1 LNHDA and CDR2 SQIVND come from the germline V gene (reference sequence).

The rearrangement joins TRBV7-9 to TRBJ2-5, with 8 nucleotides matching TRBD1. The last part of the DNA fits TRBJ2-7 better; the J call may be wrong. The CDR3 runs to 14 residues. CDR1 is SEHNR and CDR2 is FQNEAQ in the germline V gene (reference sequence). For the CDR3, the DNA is TGTGCCAGCAGCCCACAGGGGGGATCCTACGAGCAGTACTTC. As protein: CASSPQGGSYEQYF.

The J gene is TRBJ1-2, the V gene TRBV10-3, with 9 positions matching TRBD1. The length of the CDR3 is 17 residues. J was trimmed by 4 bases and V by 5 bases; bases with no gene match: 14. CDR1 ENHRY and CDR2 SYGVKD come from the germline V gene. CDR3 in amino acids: CAISSLGQGLQSYGYTF. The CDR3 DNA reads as TGTGCCATCAGTTCACTCGGACAGGGGCTCCAAAGCTATGGCTACACCTTC.

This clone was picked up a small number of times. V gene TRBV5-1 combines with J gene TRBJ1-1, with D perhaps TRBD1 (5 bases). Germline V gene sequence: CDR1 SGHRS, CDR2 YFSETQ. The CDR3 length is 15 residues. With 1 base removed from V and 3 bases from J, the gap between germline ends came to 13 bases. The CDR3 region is CASSLSGRRDTEAFF. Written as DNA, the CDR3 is TGCGCCAGCAGCTTGTCAGGGAGGAGGGACACTGAAGCTTTCTTT. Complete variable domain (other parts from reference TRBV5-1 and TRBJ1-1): KAGVTQTPRYLIKTRGQQVTLSCSPISGHRSVSWYQQTPGQGLQFLFEYFSETQRNKGNFPGRFSGRQFSNSRSEMNVSTLELGDSALYLCASSLSGRRDTEAFFGQGTRLTVV.

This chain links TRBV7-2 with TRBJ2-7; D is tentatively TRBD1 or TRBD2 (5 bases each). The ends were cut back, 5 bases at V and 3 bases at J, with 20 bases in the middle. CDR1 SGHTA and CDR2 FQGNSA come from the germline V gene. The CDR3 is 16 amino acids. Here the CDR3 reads CASSQLSGRLGYEQYF. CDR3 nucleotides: TGTGCCAGCAGCCAACTATCGGGACGGTTGGGCTACGAGCAGTACTTC.

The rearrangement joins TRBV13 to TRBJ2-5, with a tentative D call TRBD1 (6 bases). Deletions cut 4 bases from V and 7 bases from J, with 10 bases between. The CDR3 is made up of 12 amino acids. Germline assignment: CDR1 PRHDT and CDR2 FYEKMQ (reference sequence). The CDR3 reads CASSSRGGTQYF. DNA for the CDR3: TGTGCCAGCAGCTCAAGAGGGGGGACCCAGTACTTC.

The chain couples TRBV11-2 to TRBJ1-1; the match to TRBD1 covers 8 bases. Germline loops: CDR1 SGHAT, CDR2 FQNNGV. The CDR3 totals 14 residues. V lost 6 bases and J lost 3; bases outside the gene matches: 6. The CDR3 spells CASRSGGADTEAFF. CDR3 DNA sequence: TGTGCCAGCAGGTCAGGGGGCGCAGACACTGAAGCTTTCTTT.

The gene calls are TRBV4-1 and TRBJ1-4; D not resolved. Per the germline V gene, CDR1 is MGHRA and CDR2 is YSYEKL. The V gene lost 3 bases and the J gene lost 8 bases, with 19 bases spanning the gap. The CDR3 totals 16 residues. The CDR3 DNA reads TGCGCCAGCAGCCATCCCGGTAGAGGTTTGGACGAAAAACTGTTTTTT. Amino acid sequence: CASSHPGRGLDEKLFF.